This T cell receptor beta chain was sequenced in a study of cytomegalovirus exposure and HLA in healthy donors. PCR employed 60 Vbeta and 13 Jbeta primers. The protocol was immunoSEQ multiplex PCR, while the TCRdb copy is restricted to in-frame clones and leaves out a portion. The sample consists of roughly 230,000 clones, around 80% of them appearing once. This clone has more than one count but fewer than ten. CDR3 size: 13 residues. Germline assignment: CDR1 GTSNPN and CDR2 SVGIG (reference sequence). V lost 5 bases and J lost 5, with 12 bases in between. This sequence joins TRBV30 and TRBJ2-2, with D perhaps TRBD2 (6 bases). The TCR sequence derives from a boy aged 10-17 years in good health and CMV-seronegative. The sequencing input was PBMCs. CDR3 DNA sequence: TGTGCCTGGTCGACTAGTAGGACCGGGGAGCTGTTTTTT. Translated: CAWSTSRTGELFF.